This record looks at one TCR beta chain sequence and its context. Its antigen is unknown. No base quality values were provided; no much bigger clone lies one nucleotide off. CDR1 and CDR2 were assigned from the germline V gene (reference sequence) as DFQATT and SNEGSKA. The CDR3, from cysteine to phenylalanine, totals 13 residues. Of all the DNA, just the CDR3 is kept, 39 bases in frame from base 1. Clipping removes 8 bases from V and 6 bases from J, with 7 as the unmatched junction base count. The sample comes from a study of breast tumors, draining lymph nodes, adjacent tissues (dated by TCRdb to 2016 to 2017). Background for the entire study: The study compared TCR beta repertoires across tumor, adjacent nontumor tissue and axillary lymph nodes from breast cancer patients. The study aimed to assess the relationships and possible T-cell exchange between tumor, surrounding tissue and draining lymph node repertoires in human breast cancer.

TCRdb names Illumina HiSeq 2000 as the instrument used. TCR beta chain libraries were generated by multiplex PCR amplification. High-throughput sequencing was used to analyze the amplified TCR beta chain products. TCRdb handled the public reads itself, with Q25 trimming in fastp and clone calling in MiXCR, and kept productive beta chains. A single entry per CDR3 protein holds the most common genes and DNA from its merged rows. Within this sample are just under 65,000 distinct CDR3 sequences, with less than 75% of them counted one time only. The ten largest account for roughly a fifth of the sample. Study-wide conclusions, independent of this receptor: The similarity between tumor and nontumor tissue repertoires was significantly greater in luminal-like breast cancer than in basal-like breast cancer. The study presented the conclusion that tumor T cells originate in lymph nodes as consistent with a hypothesis, not as something directly demonstrated. The data were judged consistent with most tumor T cells deriving from the lymph node and then expanding within tumor tissue. Tumor T-cell repertoires showed less diversity than lymph node repertoires and more diversity than nontumor tissue repertoires, and tumor T-cell repertoires showed preferential V and J gene usage.

The sample was breast tumor tissue. Recombination connected TRBV20-1 to TRBJ2-1; 10 bases in the middle match TRBD2. The source is a female donor with breast cancer. Some clones in this sample may be carry-over from other donors' samples. The bases are TGCAGTTCCCTAGCGGGAGATTTCAATGAGCAGTTCTTC. This encodes CSSLAGDFNEQFF.